Below, 2 T cell receptor beta chains from the same sample are listed, as sequenced in a study of cytomegalovirus exposure and HLA in healthy donors. The PCR employed 60 Vbeta primers together with 13 Jbeta primers. Sequencing used immunoSEQ multiplex PCR; TCRdb keeps in-frame clones, though not all of them. The repertoire holds around 280,000 clones, 80% to 90% seen once, with about 2% in the top ten. The sample was PBMCs. The receptors shown here come from a woman aged 18-30 years in good health and CMV-seronegative.

The chain uses TRBV4-1 and TRBJ2-5, with D perhaps matching TRBD2 (6 bases). The ends were cut back, 1 base at V and 5 bases at J, with 17 bases in the middle. The CDR3 contains 16 residues. In germline, CDR1 is MGHRA, CDR2 YSYEKL. The CDR3 loop is CASSQVTAGLRETQYF. The CDR3 DNA reads TGCGCCAGCAGCCAAGTTACGGCGGGGCTTCGGGAGACCCAGTACTTC.

The V call is TRBV6-6, the J call TRBJ2-1; D is possibly TRBD1 (5 bases). Germline assignment: CDR1 MNHNY and CDR2 SVGAGI (reference sequence). The CDR3 totals 14 residues. V was clipped by 3 bases and J by 4 bases, with 10 bases between them. CDR3 nucleotides: TGTGCCAGCAGTTATCATGACAGTTACAATGAGCAGTTCTTC. Its translation is CASSYHDSYNEQFF.